The T cell receptor (beta chain) under discussion was sequenced for a study of OX40 agonist ivuxolimab in advanced cancers. Assay used: immunoSEQ multiplex PCR; TCRdb lists only in-frame clones, some missing. The sample consists of 100,000 or so clones, 87% of them appearing once. CDR3 length equals 16 residues. Germline assignment: CDR1 SGHTA and CDR2 FQGNSA. Trimming cost V 5 bases and J 4 bases, with 20 bases left between them. The starting material was CD4+ or CD8+ T cells sorted from blood, obtained in a trial of the OX40 agonist ivuxolimab. The sequence came from an adult with an advanced solid tumor such as melanoma, head and neck, liver or kidney cancer. The chain recombines TRBV7-2 with TRBJ2-5, with D possibly TRBD1 on 5 matching bases. CDR3 in amino acids: CASSPHLGPSGETQYF. As DNA, the CDR3 is TGTGCCAGCAGCCCCCACTTGGGGCCTTCGGGAGAGACCCAGTACTTC.